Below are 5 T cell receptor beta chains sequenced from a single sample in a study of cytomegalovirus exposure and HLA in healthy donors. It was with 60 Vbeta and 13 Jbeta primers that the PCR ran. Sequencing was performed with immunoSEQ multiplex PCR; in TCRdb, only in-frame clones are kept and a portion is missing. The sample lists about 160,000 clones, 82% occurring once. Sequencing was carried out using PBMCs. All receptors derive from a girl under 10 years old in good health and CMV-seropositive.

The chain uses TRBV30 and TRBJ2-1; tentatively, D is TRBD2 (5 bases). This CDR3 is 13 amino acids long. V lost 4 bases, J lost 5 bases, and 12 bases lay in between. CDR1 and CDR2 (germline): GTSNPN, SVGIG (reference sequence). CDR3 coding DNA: TGTGCCTGGAAACCTACTAGTCACAATGAGCAGTTCTTC. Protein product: CAWKPTSHNEQFF.

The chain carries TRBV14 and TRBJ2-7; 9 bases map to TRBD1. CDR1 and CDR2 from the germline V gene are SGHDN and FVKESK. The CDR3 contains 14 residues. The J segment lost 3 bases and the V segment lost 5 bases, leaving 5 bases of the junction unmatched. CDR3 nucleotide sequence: TGTGCCAGCAGCTGGGGACAGGGAGGCTACGAGCAGTACTTC. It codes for CASSWGQGGYEQYF.

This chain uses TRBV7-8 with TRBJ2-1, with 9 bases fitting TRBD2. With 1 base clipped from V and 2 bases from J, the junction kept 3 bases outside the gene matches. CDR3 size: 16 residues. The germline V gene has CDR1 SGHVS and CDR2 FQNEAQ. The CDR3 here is CASSLVAGGPYNEQFF. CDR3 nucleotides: TGTGCCAGCAGCTTAGTTGCGGGAGGGCCCTACAATGAGCAGTTCTTC.

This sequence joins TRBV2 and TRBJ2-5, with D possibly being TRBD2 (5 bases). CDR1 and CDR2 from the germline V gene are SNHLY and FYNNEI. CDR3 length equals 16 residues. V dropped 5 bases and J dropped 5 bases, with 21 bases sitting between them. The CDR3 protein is CASSNWTGVGRETQYF. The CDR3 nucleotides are TGTGCCAGCAGTAACTGGACTGGGGTCGGACGGGAGACCCAGTACTTC.

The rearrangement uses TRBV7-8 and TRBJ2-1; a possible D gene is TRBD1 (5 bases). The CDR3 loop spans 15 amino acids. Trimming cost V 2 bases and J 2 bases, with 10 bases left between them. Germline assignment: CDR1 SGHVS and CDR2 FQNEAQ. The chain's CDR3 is CASSLISRAYNEQFF. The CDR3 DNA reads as TGTGCCAGCAGCTTAATTAGCAGGGCCTACAATGAGCAGTTCTTC.